This T cell receptor (beta chain) was sequenced for a study of T cell responses to AZD1222 COVID-19 vaccine. The CDR3 has 13 amino acids. Trimming took off 5 bases at V and 6 bases at J, with 13 bases between the two ends. Study findings and constraints: Baseline serology detected seropositivity in only six or seven AZD1222 recipients. The donor group comprised mostly white British people and more females; the analysis possibly underestimated clonal diversity. Sampling that yielded the repertoires occurred only after the peak T cell response. Increases in Spike-specific TCR breadth and depth were seen after two AZD1222 doses.

Assay used: immunoSEQ multiplex PCR; TCRdb lists only in-frame clones, some missing. Among tens of thousands of clones listed, approximately 92% were seen once. As to this clone: Antigen unknown.

The chain is built from TRBV12-3 or TRBV12-4 and TRBJ1-2, with D tentatively TRBD1 (5 bases). This clonotype was obtained from an adult who received the AZD1222 COVID-19 vaccine. The specimen was peripheral blood, collected 28 days after the second AZD1222 dose. Here the CDR3 reads CASSLGGMNGYTF. CDR3 coding DNA: TGTGCCAGCAGTCTGGGGGGGATGAATGGCTACACCTTC.